This TCR beta chain was recorded in a study of CD8 T cells in Susac syndrome. Random hexamers were used to reverse transcribe an amount of about 0.45 to 1 ug RNA. TCRdb processed the immunoSEQ multiplex PCR reads anew with MiXCR; each CDR3 protein has one entry. In the table there are around 190,000 distinct CDR3 sequences, approximately 95% of which are singletons. The CDR3 loop spans 15 amino acids. Germline V CDR1 and CDR2: MNHNY, SVGAGI (reference sequence). Trimming removed 5 bases from V and 3 bases from J; junction bases left unmatched: 7. This clonotype was counted between two and nine times. The sequence derives from a human donor in good health. Sequencing input: CD4+ T cells from PBMCs. The V and J genes are TRBV6-6 and TRBJ2-4; 7 nucleotides agree with TRBD1. CDR3 DNA sequence: TGTGCCAGCAGTCAAGGGGGCGCAGGCAAAAACATTCAGTACTTC. This codes for CASSQGGAGKNIQYF.